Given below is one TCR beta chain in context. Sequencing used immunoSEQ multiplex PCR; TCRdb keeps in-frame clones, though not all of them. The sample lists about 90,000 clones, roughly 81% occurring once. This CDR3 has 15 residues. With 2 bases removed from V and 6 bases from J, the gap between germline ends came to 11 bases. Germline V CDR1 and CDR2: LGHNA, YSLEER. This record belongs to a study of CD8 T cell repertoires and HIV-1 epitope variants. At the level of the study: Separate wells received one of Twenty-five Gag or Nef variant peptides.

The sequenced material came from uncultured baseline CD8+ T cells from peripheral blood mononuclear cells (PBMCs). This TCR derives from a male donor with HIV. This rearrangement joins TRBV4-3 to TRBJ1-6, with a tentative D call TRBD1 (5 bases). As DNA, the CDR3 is TGCGCCAGCAGCCAACACCGGGGCCTTAATTCACCCCTCCACTTT. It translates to CASSQHRGLNSPLHF.